These T cell receptor beta chains were read from a single sample in a study of T cell repertoires in cytomegalovirus infection. TCRdb reprocessed the reads with MiXCR, giving one entry per CDR3 protein. The sample lists some 150,000 distinct CDR3 sequences; roughly a quarter were seen once. Sequencing used PBMCs. The receptors originated from a human donor in good health (CMV status not recorded). Some clones in this sample may be carry-over from other donors' samples. CDR3s leave out the opening cysteine and the closing phenylalanine or tryptophan.

v_gene,j_gene,CDR3aa
TRBV28,TRBJ2-1,ASSLVSSGSYNEQF
TRBV4-3,TRBJ1-5,ASSPAGGDVQPQH
TRBV12-3/TRBV12-4,TRBJ2-5,ASSSGLPETQY
TRBV4-1,TRBJ2-6,ASSQSTSESGANVLT
TRBV20-1,TRBJ1-1,SAHQGGDTEAF
TRBV29-1,TRBJ1-2,SVEGGIDYGYT
TRBV7-3,TRBJ2-7,ASSDRQGAYEQY
TRBV10-2,TRBJ1-2,ASSESGGYT
TRBV4-1,TRBJ2-3,ASSQYRTSLTDTQY
TRBV27,TRBJ2-5,ASSYTGRDQETQY
TRBV14,TRBJ2-7,ASSGGRTDRNEQY
TRBV29-1,TRBJ2-3,SVEVGTSGSYTQY
TRBV29-1,TRBJ1-1,SALRARDTEAF
TRBV24-1,TRBJ2-5,ATSGYGTSGQETQY
TRBV7-9,TRBJ2-1,ASSPRTDYNEQF
TRBV5-5,TRBJ1-3,ASSLLPGQDGNTIY
TRBV7-9,TRBJ2-5,ASSLAPGGQETQY
TRBV12-3/TRBV12-4,TRBJ2-2,ASTFSGGPNTGELF
TRBV28,TRBJ2-5,ASRGTGAQETQY
TRBV7-2,TRBJ2-6,ASSLDQGTGANVLT